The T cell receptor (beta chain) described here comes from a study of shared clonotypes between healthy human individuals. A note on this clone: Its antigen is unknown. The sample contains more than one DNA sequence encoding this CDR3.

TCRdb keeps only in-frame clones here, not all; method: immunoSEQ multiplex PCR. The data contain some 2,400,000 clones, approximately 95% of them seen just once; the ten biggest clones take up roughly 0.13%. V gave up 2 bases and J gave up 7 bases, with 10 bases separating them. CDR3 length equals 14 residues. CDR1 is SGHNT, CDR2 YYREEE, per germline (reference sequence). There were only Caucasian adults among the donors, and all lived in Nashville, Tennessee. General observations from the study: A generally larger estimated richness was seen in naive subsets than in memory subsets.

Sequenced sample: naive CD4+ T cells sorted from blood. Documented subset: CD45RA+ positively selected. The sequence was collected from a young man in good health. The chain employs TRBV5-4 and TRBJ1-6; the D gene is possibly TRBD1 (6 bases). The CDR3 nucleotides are TGTGCCAGCAGCTTACAGGGCCGAAATTCACCCCTCCACTTT. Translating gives CASSLQGRNSPLHF.